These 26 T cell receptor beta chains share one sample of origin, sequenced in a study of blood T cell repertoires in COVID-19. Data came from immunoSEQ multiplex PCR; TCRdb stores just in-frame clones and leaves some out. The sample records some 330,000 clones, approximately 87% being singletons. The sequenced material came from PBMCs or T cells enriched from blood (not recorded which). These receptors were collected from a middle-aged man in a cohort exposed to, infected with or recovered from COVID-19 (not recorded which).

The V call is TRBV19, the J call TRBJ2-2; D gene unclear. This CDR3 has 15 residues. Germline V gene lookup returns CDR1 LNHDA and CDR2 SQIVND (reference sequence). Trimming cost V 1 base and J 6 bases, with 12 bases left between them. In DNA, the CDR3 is TGTGCCAGTAGTATAGGCAGGAATGGTGCCGGGGAGCTGTTTTTT. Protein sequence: CASSIGRNGAGELFF.

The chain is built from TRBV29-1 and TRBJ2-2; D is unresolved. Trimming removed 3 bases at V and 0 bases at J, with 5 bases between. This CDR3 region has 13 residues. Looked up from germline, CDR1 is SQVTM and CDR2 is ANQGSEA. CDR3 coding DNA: TGCAGCGTTGACGGTCCGAACACCGGGGAGCTGTTTTTT. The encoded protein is CSVDGPNTGELFF.

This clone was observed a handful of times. CDR3 in DNA: TGCGCCAGCGCCAAGGGGTCCGCCTACGAGCAGTACTTC. Protein sequence: CASAKGSAYEQYF. The chain recombines TRBV5-1 with TRBJ2-7, with D perhaps matching TRBD1 (5 bases). The V gene's germline CDR1 is SGHRS and CDR2 YFSETQ. The CDR3 is 13 residues long. Trimming cost V 7 bases and J 2 bases, with 13 bases left between them.

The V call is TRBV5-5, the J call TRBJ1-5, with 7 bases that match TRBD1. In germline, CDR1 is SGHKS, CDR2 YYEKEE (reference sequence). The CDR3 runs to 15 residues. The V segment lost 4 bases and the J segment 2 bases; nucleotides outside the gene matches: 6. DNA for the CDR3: TGTGCCAGCAGCCGTCAGGGGGGCGGCAATCAGCCCCAGCATTTT. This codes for CASSRQGGGNQPQHF.

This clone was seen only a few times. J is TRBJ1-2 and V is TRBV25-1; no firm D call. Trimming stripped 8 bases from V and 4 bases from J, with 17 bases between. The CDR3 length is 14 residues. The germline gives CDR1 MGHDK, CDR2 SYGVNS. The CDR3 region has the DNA TGTGCCAGCGAGGCGCCAGGCGGGAGCTATGGCTACACCTTC. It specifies CASEAPGGSYGYTF.

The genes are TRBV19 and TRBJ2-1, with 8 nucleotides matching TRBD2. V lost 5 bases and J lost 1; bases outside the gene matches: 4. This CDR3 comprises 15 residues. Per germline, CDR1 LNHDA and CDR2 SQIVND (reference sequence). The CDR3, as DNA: TGTGCCAGTAGTTGGACTAGCTTATCCTACAATGAGCAGTTCTTC. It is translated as CASSWTSLSYNEQFF.

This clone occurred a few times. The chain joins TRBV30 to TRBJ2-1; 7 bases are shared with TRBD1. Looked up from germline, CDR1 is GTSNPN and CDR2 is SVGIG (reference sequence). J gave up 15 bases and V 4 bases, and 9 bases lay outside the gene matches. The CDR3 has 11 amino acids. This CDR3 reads CAWKRQGGGFF. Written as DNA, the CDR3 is TGTGCCTGGAAGCGACAGGGCGGAGGGTTCTTC.

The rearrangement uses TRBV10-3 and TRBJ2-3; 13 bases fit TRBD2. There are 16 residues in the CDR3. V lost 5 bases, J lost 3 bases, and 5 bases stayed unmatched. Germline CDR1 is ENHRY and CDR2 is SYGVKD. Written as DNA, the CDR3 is TGTGCCATCAGTCTCCCGACTAGCGGGGGGACAGATACGCAGTATTTT. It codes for CAISLPTSGGTDTQYF.

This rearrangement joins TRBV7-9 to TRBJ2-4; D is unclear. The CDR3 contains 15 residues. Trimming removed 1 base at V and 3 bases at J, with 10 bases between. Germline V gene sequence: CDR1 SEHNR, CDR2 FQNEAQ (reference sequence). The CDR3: CASSLGGPLKNIQYF. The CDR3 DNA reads TGTGCCAGCAGCTTAGGTGGCCCCCTCAAAAACATTCAGTACTTC.

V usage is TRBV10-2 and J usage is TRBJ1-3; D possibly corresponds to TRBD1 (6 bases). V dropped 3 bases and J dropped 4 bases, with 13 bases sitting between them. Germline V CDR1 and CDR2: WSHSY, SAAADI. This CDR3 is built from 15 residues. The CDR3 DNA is TGCGCCAGCAGTGACCTCCAGGGGACGGGAAACACCATATATTTT. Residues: CASSDLQGTGNTIYF.

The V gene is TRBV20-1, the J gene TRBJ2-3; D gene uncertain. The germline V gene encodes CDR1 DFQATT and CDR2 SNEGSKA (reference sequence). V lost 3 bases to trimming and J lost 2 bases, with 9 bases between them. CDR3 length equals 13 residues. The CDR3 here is CSASATYTDTQYF. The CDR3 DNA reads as TGCAGTGCTAGTGCCACCTACACAGATACGCAGTATTTT.

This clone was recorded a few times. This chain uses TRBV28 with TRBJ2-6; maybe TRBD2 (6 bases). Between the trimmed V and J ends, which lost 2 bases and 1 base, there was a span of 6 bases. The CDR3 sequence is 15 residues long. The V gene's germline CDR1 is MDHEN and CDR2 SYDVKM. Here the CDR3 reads CASSLGGSGANVLTF. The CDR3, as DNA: TGTGCCAGCAGTTTAGGGGGGTCTGGGGCCAACGTCCTGACTTTC.

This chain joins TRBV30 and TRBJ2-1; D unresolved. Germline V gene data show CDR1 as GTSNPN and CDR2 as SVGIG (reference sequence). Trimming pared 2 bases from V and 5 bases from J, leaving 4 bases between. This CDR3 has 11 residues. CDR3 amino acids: CAWSLDNEQFF. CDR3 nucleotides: TGTGCCTGGAGTCTAGACAATGAGCAGTTCTTC.

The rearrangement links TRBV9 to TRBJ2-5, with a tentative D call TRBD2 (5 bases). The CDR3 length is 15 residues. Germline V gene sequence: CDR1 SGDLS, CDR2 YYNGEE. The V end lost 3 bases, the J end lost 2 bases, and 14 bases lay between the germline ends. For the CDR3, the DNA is TGTGCCAGCAGCGACGGAGGTTTAGGGCAAGAGACCCAGTACTTC. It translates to CASSDGGLGQETQYF.

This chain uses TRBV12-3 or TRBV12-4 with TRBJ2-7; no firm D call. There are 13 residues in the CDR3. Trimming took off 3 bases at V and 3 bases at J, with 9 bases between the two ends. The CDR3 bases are TGTGCCAGCAGTTTTTATACCGGCTACGAGCAGTACTTC. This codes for CASSFYTGYEQYF.

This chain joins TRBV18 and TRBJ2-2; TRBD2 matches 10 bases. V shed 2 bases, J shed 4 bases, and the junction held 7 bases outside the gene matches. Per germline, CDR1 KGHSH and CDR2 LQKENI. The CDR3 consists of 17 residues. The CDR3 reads CASSPTIAGGPTGELFF. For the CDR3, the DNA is TGTGCCAGCTCACCAACTATAGCGGGAGGCCCCACCGGGGAGCTGTTTTTT.

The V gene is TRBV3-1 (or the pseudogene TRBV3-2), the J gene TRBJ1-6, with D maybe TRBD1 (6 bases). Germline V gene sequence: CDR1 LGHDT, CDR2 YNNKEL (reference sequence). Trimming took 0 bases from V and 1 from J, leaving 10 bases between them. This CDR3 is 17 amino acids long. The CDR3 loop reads CASSQDLDSSYNSPLHF. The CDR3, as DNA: TGTGCCAGCAGCCAAGACTTGGACAGTTCCTATAATTCACCCCTCCACTTT.

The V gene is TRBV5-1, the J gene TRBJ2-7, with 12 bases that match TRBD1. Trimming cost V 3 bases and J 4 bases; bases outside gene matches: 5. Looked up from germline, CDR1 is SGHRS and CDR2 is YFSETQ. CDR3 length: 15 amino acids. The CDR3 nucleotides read TGCGCCAGCAGCTGGGGACAGGGGGCGAAGTACGAGCAGTACTTC. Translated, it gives CASSWGQGAKYEQYF.

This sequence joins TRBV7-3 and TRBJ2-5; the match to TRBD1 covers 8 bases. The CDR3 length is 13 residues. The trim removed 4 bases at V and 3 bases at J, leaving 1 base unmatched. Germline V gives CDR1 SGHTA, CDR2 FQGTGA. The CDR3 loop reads CASSSTGEETQYF. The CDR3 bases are TGTGCCAGCAGCTCGACAGGGGAAGAGACCCAGTACTTC.

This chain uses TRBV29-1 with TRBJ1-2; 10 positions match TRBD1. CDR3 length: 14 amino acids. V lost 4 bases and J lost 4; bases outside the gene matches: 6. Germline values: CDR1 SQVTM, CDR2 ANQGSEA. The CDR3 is CSVGTGGVGYGYTF. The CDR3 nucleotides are TGCAGCGTTGGGACAGGGGGGGTTGGCTATGGCTACACCTTC.

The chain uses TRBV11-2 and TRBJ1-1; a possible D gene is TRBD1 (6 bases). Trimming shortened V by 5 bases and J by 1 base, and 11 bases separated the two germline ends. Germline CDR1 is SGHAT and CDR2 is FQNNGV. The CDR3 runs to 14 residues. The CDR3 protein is CASSATTGNTEAFF. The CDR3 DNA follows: TGTGCCAGCAGCGCCACGACAGGGAACACTGAAGCTTTCTTT.

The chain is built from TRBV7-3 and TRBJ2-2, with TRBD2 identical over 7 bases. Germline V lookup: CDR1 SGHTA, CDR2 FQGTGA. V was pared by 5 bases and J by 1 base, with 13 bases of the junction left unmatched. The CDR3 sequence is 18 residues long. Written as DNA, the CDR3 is TGTGCCAGCAGCCCCCGATGGGCGGGGGAGGGGAACACCGGGGAGCTGTTTTTT. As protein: CASSPRWAGEGNTGELFF.

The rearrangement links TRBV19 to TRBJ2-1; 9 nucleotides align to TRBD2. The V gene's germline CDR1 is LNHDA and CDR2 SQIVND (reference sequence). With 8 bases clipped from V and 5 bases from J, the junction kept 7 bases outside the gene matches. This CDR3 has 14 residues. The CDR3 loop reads CASRSGSAHNEQFF. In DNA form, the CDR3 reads TGTGCCAGTCGTAGCGGGAGCGCTCACAATGAGCAGTTCTTC.

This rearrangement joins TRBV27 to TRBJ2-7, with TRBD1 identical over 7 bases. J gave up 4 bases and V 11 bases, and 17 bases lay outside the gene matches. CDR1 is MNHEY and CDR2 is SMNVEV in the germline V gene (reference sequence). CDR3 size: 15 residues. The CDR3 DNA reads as TGTGCCTCTGGGGGTTTTGGACGGGACAGATACGAGCAGTACTTC. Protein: CASGGFGRDRYEQYF.

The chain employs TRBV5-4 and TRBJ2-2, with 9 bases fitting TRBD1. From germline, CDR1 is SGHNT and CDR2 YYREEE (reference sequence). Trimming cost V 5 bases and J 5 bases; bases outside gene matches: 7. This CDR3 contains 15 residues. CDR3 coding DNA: TGTGCCAGCAGGGACAGGGGAAGGTTGACCGGGGAGCTGTTTTTT. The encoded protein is CASRDRGRLTGELFF. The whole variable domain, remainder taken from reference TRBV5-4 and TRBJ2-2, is ETGVTQSPTHLIKTRGQQVTLRCSSQSGHNTVSWYQQALGQGPQFIFQYYREEENGRGNFPPRFSGLQFPNYSSELNVNALELDDSALYLCASRDRGRLTGELFFGEGSRLTVL.

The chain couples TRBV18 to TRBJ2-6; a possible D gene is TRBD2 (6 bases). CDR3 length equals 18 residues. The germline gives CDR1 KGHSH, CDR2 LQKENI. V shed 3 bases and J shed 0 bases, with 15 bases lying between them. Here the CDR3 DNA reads TGTGCCAGCTCACCGGTTCAGGGACTCAGCTCTGGGGCCAACGTCCTGACTTTC. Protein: CASSPVQGLSSGANVLTF.